This paragraph covers one T cell receptor (beta chain) sequence. In this sample, this clonotype turned up a few times. What this receptor recognizes is not known. There are no base qualities to consult, and no much larger clone falls within one base. The data stem from a study of T cell repertoires in cytomegalovirus infection (dated by TCRdb to the late 2010s). Study-wide context: Recently identified HLA-C-restricted CMV epitopes, whose presentation resists viral immunomodulation, were targeted by peptide stimulations together with well-studied HLA-B-restricted epitopes. The HLA type of each donor mattered for the analysis, because public TCR beta signatures pointed to carriage of CMV infection along with the matching HLA type. What the authors observed across the whole study: In the ex vivo response, HLA-C-restricted CMV-specific TCR beta clonotypes were dominant, and in two of eight donors the single most frequent clonotype came from this HLA-C-restricted group. In both this cohort and an independent approximately 400-donor cohort, the cumulative frequency of public TCR beta family members distinguished carriers of CMV infection plus the relevant HLA type.

For sequencing, an Illumina HiSeq 1500 was employed. Clones were called with MiXCR by TCRdb after fastp trimmed the public reads at Q25, and only in-frame beta chains were retained. Each CDR3 protein gets just one entry, which takes the most common genes and DNA from the rows behind it. The sample yields hundreds of thousands of distinct CDR3 sequences; roughly 33% were counted once. The ten largest account for roughly an eighth of the sample. The CDR3 runs 18 residues from the cysteine to the phenylalanine. Only the CDR3 portion is preserved as DNA: 54 bases, with reading frame beginning at the first base. CDR1 is given as SGHVS and CDR2 as FQNEAQ, both from the germline V gene. The germline V and J ends show losses of 5 bases and 7 bases respectively, and no gene match explains 17 bases of the junction. The sample's treatment or condition label, decoded: in vitro stimulation with specific CMV peptide epitopes to enrich CMV-specific T cells.

Rearrangement joined TRBV7-8 to TRBJ2-1; TRBD2 fits 10 bases in the junction. The TCR comes from a human donor in good health (CMV status not recorded). Some clones in this sample may be carry-over from other donors' samples. The sample in question was cultured CD8+ T cells from PBMCs, obtained from culture after CMV antigen stimulation. The DNA is as follows: TGTGCCAGCAGCCCCTTTAGGAGGGCTAGCGGGGGAGGGAATGAGCAGTTCTTC. Translated, this gives CASSPFRRASGGGNEQFF.